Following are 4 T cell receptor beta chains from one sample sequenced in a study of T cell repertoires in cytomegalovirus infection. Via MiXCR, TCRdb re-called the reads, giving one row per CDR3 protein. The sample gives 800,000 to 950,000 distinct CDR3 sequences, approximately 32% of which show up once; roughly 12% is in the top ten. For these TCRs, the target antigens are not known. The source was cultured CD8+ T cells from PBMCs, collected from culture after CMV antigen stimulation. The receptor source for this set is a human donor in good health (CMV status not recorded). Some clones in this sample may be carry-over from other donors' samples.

CDR3 amino acids: CASSPAGHRNTEAFF. The CDR3 DNA follows: TGTGCCAGCAGCCCGGCGGGACACCGGAACACTGAAGCTTTCTTT. The gene calls are TRBV7-9 and TRBJ1-1; possibly TRBD1 for D (6 bases). The germline CDR1 and CDR2 sequences are SEHNR and FQNEAQ (reference sequence). The CDR3 totals 15 residues. Between the trimmed V and J ends, which lost 5 bases and 1 base, there was a span of 14 bases.

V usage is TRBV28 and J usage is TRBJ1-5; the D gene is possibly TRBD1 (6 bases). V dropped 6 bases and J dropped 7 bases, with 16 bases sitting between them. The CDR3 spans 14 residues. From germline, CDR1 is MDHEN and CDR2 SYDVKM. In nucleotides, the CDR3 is TGTGCCAGCAGCCCCTGGGGGGGGCAACAGCCCCAGCATTTT. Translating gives CASSPWGGQQPQHF. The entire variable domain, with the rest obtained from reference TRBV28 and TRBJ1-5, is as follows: DVKVTQSSRYLVKRTGEKVFLECVQDMDHENMFWYRQDPGLGLRLIYFSYDVKMKEKGDIPEGYSVSREKKERFSLILESASTNQTSMYLCASSPWGGQQPQHFGDGTRLSIL.

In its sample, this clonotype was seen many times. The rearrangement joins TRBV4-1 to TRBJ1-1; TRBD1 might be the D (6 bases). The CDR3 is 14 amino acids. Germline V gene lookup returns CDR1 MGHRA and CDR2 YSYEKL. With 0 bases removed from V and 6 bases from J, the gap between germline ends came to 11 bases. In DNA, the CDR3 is TGCGCCAGCAGCCAAGATGCAGGGGCCCCTGAAGCTTTCTTT. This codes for CASSQDAGAPEAFF.

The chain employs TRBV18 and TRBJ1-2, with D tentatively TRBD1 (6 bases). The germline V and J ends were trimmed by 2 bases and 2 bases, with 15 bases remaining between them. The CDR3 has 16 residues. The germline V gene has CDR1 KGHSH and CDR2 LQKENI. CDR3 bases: TGTGCCAGCTCACCAGGCGGGGGCAGGTGGAACTATGGCTACACCTTC. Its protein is CASSPGGGRWNYGYTF.